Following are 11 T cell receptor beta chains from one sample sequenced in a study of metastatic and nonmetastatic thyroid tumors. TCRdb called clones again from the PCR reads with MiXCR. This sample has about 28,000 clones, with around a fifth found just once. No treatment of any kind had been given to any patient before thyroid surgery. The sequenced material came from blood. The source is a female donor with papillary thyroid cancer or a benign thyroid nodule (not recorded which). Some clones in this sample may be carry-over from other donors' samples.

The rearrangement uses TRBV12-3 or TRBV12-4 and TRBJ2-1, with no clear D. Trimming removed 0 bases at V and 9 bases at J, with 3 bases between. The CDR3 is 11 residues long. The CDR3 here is CASSLAPEQFF. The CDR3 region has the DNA TGTGCCAGCAGTTTAGCGCCTGAGCAGTTCTTC.

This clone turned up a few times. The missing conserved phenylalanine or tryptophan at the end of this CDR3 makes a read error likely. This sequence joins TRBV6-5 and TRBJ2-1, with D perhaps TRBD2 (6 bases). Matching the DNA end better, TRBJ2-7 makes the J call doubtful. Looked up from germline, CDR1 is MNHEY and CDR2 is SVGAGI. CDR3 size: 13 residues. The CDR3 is CASSYSGRDEQYS. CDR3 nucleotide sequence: TGTGCCAGCAGTTACTCAGGGCGGGATGAGCAGTACTCG.

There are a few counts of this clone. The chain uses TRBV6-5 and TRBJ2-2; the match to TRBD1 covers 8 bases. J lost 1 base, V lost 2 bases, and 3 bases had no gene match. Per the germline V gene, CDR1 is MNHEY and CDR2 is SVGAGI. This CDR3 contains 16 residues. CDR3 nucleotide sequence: TGTGCCAGCAGTTACCCCGGGACAGGGAACACCGGGGAGCTGTTTTTT. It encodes CASSYPGTGNTGELFF.

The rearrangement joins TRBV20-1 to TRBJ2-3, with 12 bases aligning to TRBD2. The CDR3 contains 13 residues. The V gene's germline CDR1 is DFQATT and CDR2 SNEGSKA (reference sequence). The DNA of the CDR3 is TGCAGCGGGACTAGCGGGTGGGCAGATACGCAGTATTTT. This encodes CSGTSGWADTQYF.

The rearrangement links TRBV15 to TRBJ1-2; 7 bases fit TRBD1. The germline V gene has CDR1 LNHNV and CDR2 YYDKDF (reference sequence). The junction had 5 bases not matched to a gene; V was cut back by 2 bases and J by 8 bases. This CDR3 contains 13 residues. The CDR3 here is CATSRPGQEGYTF. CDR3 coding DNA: TGTGCCACCAGCAGACCCGGACAGGAGGGCTACACCTTC.

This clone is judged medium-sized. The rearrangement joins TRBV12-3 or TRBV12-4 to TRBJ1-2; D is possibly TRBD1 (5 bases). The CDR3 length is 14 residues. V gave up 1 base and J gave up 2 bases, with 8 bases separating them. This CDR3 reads CASSLGGGNYGYTF. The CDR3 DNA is TGTGCCAGCAGTTTAGGGGGCGGCAACTATGGCTACACCTTC.

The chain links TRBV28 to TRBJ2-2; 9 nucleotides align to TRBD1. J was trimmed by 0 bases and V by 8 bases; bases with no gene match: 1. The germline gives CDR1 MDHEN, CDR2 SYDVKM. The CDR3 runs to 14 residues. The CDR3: CASGTGTNTGELFF. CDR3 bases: TGTGCCAGCGGGACAGGGACGAACACCGGGGAGCTGTTTTTT.

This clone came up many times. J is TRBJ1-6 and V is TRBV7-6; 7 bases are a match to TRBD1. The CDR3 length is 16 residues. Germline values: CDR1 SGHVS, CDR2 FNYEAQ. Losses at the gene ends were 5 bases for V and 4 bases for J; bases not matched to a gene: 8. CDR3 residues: CASSRGAGQYNSPLHF. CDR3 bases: TGTGCCAGCAGCCGGGGGGCGGGACAGTATAATTCACCCCTCCACTTT. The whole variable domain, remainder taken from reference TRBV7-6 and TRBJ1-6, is GAGVSQSPRYKVTKRGQDVALRCDPISGHVSLYWYRQALGQGPEFLTYFNYEAQQDKSGLPNDRFSAERPEGSISTLTIQRTEQRDSAMYRCASSRGAGQYNSPLHFGNGTRLTVT.

The CDR3 loop reads CASSQDRSAPLHF. The CDR3 bases are TGCGCCAGCAGCCAGGACAGGAGCGCACCCCTCCACTTT. V gene TRBV5-1 combines with J gene TRBJ1-6, with TRBD1 matching over 7 bases. The CDR3 has 13 amino acids. The junction had 6 bases not matched to a gene; V was cut back by 4 bases and J by 11 bases. Germline V gene sequence: CDR1 SGHRS, CDR2 YFSETQ.

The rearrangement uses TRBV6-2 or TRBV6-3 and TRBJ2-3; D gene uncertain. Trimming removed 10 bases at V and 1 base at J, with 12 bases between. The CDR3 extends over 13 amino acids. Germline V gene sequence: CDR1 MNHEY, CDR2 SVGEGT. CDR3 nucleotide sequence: TGTGCCACCCTTGGTGTTGGCACAGATACGCAGTATTTT. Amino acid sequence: CATLGVGTDTQYF.

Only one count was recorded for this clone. DNA of the CDR3: TGTGCCAGCAGTCGCGGGGACAGGGAATTACAGCCCCAGCATTTT. This encodes CASSRGDRELQPQHF. The chain is built from TRBV7-9 and TRBJ1-5, with TRBD1 identical over 9 bases. The trim removed 6 bases at V and 7 bases at J, leaving 10 bases unmatched. This CDR3 spans 15 amino acids. From germline, CDR1 is SEHNR and CDR2 FQNEAQ (reference sequence).